This T cell receptor (beta chain) was retrieved from a study of T-cell reconstitution after alpha-beta-depleted transplantation in children. Regarding the study as a whole: Several hundred expanded graft clones reportedly gave rise to the alpha-beta T cells present about two months after transplant.

As it was prepared, the TCRbeta library received unique molecular identifiers. TCRdb re-analysed the PCR reads in MiXCR, keeping a single row per CDR3 protein. The sample comprises 580,000 or so distinct CDR3 sequences, approximately 22% of which are singletons, and less than 15% rests with the top ten. This clonotype was counted ten times or more. Its target is unknown. Trimming removed 3 bases at V and 1 base at J, with 15 bases between. Germline V gene sequence: CDR1 MNHEY, CDR2 SVGAGI. The CDR3 spans 16 residues. V gene TRBV6-5 combines with J gene TRBJ1-2, with D perhaps TRBD1 (6 bases). The clonotype comes from a boy in the first two years of life who had a stem cell transplant for acute myeloid leukemia, so the T cells may come from the graft donor. The input for sequencing was PBMCs, mostly from graft donor cells, taken 360 days after TCRalphabeta/CD19-depleted stem cell transplant. CDR3 nucleotide sequence: TGTGCCAGCAGTTATGCCGGGACACTCTATAACTATGGCTACACCTTC. Its translation: CASSYAGTLYNYGYTF.